One sample yielded the 32 T cell receptor beta chains listed below, sequenced in a study of T cells expressing NK-cell markers. TCRdb reanalyzed the 5' RACE reads, giving one entry per CDR3 protein sequence and no DNA. In all, the sample yields roughly 450,000 distinct CDR3 sequences. Sequenced sample: blood T cells: a sorted CD56 or NKG2C T cell subset, CD4+ or CD8+ T cells, or bulk PBMC T cells (not recorded which). These receptors originate from a woman aged 45-65 years in good health.

V usage is TRBV7-2 and J usage is TRBJ2-5; TCRdb's assignment of TRBD1 cannot be checked, as there is no DNA. This CDR3 spans 15 amino acids. The germline CDR1 and CDR2 sequences are SGHTA and FQGNSA. This chain's CDR3 is CASSLGDRLPETQYF.

The chain has TRBV5-1 and TRBJ1-1. The CDR3 spans 15 residues. Per the germline V gene, CDR1 is SGHRS and CDR2 is YFSETQ. CDR3 protein: CASSSSAGKNTEAFF.

This rearrangement joins TRBV27 to TRBJ1-5; TCRdb names TRBD1, which stays unverified in the absence of DNA. The CDR3 runs 14 residues. Germline CDR1 MNHEY, CDR2 SMNVEV (reference sequence). The CDR3 is CASSLRLGGQPQHF.

The gene calls are TRBV12-3 or TRBV12-4 and TRBJ1-2. This CDR3 spans 14 amino acids. The CDR3 is CASSLAGEAVGYTF.

This chain connects TRBV6-1 to TRBJ2-3; TCRdb picks TRBD2, but there is no DNA to check that call. This CDR3 is 16 amino acids long. CDR1 and CDR2 from the germline V gene are MNHNS and SASEGT. CDR3 residues: CASSEAQGQGTDTQYF.

The CDR3 sequence is CATRLAGEYEQYF. The V call is TRBV10-3, the J call TRBJ2-7; TCRdb picks TRBD2, but there is no DNA to check that call. The CDR3 runs to 13 residues. The germline gives CDR1 ENHRY, CDR2 SYGVKD.

This chain connects TRBV29-1 to TRBJ2-7. The CDR3 covers 11 residues. Germline CDR1 is SQVTM and CDR2 is ANQGSEA. The CDR3 sequence: CSVEGLDEQYF.

This sequence joins TRBV2 and TRBJ2-5; TCRdb's assignment of TRBD1 cannot be checked, as there is no DNA. This CDR3 comprises 15 residues. Germline CDR1 reads SNHLY; CDR2 reads FYNNEI. CDR3 in amino acids: CASRNGGTQKETQYF.

V is TRBV5-1 and J is TRBJ1-1. This CDR3 comprises 14 residues. Looked up from germline, CDR1 is SGHRS and CDR2 is YFSETQ. The CDR3 loop reads CASSMEGMNTEAFF.

This sequence joins TRBV29-1 and TRBJ2-1; the D call of TRBD2 rests on TCRdb alone, since no DNA is present to check it. Per the germline V gene, CDR1 is SQVTM and CDR2 is ANQGSEA. This CDR3 is 15 amino acids long. CDR3 amino acids: CSVEQLAGGLNEQFF.

The chain uses TRBV7-8 and TRBJ2-5; TCRdb calls TRBD1, which cannot be checked without DNA. Germline lookup yields CDR1 SGHVS and CDR2 FQNEAQ. The CDR3 sequence is 14 residues long. The CDR3: CASSFEGLRETQYF.

V usage is TRBV5-1 and J usage is TRBJ1-1. The CDR3 length is 14 residues. Germline V gives CDR1 SGHRS, CDR2 YFSETQ. The CDR3 protein is CASSFVGGDTEAFF.

The chain combines TRBV6-6 with TRBJ2-1; TCRdb calls TRBD2, which cannot be checked without DNA. The CDR3 consists of 14 residues. In germline, CDR1 is MNHNY, CDR2 SVGAGI (reference sequence). CDR3 sequence reads: CASRRRDYHNEQFF.

This sequence joins TRBV12-5 and TRBJ2-3; TCRdb's assignment of TRBD1 cannot be checked, as there is no DNA. This CDR3 has 17 amino acids. Germline assignment: CDR1 LGHNT and CDR2 FRNRAP. The CDR3 is CASGLVLGTGITDTQYF.

The chain combines TRBV7-8 with TRBJ1-5; TCRdb proposes TRBD1, but this gene call is untestable without DNA. The CDR3 has 16 amino acids. Per germline, CDR1 SGHVS and CDR2 FQNEAQ. Here the CDR3 reads CASSLSRMGQNQPQHF.

The chain employs TRBV13 and TRBJ2-7; the D call of TRBD1 rests on TCRdb alone, since no DNA is present to check it. The CDR3 spans 14 residues. Germline loops: CDR1 PRHDT, CDR2 FYEKMQ (reference sequence). CDR3: CASSTGHGTGEQYF.

This chain joins TRBV12-3 or TRBV12-4 and TRBJ1-4. This CDR3 region has 16 residues. CDR3 sequence: CASSSRSRRDNEKLFF.

This chain links TRBV6-6 with TRBJ2-7; the TCRdb D gene call, TRBD1, has no DNA to confirm it. Germline assignment: CDR1 MNHNY and CDR2 SVGAGI (reference sequence). The CDR3 extends over 16 amino acids. The CDR3 loop is CASIRSGTSDQYEQYF.

The CDR3 here is CASSSGARGTGELFF. The chain recombines TRBV11-2 with TRBJ2-2; TCRdb returns TRBD1, unconfirmable since there is no DNA. The germline V gene encodes CDR1 SGHAT and CDR2 FQNNGV. This CDR3 is built from 15 residues.

CDR3 amino acids: CSARGGPGQGPNEKLFF. The rearrangement joins TRBV20-1 to TRBJ1-4; checking the TCRdb D call of TRBD1 is not possible without DNA. This CDR3 contains 17 residues. Germline-derived CDR1 and CDR2 are DFQATT and SNEGSKA (reference sequence).

The rearrangement uses TRBV28 and TRBJ1-5; as DNA is missing, the TRBD1 call by TCRdb cannot be tested. CDR3 length: 16 amino acids. Germline-derived CDR1 and CDR2 are MDHEN and SYDVKM. The CDR3 loop reads CASPPGRIISNQPQHF. Variable domain in full (rest from reference TRBV28 and TRBJ1-5): DVKVTQSSRYLVKRTGEKVFLECVQDMDHENMFWYRQDPGLGLRLIYFSYDVKMKEKGDIPEGYSVSREKKERFSLILESASTNQTSMYLCASPPGRIISNQPQHFGDGTRLSIL.

V gene TRBV3-1 combines with J gene TRBJ2-7. Per the germline V gene, CDR1 is LGHDT and CDR2 is YNNKEL (reference sequence). The CDR3 contains 11 residues. CDR3 protein: CASSLLDEQYF.

The J gene is TRBJ1-6, the V gene TRBV5-1. This CDR3 is built from 16 residues. From germline, CDR1 is SGHRS and CDR2 YFSETQ. The CDR3 sequence: CASSLEVSSYNSPLHF.

J is TRBJ1-1 and V is TRBV29-1; TCRdb's D call, TRBD1, is unchecked because there is no DNA. Germline CDR1 SQVTM, CDR2 ANQGSEA. The CDR3 covers 13 residues. The CDR3 loop is CSVESRQATEAFF.

The V gene is TRBV12-3 or TRBV12-4, the J gene TRBJ2-3; lacking DNA, the TRBD1 call made by TCRdb goes unchecked. The CDR3 length is 14 residues. The CDR3: CASSRTGKMASQYF.

The chain has TRBV7-6 and TRBJ2-7. The CDR3 is 16 residues long. Germline V CDR1 and CDR2: SGHVS, FNYEAQ. CDR3 residues: CASSLGQSPSSYEQYF. The entire variable domain, with the rest obtained from reference TRBV7-6 and TRBJ2-7, is as follows: GAGVSQSPRYKVTKRGQDVALRCDPISGHVSLYWYRQALGQGPEFLTYFNYEAQQDKSGLPNDRFSAERPEGSISTLTIQRTEQRDSAMYRCASSLGQSPSSYEQYFGPGTRLTVT.

The gene calls are TRBV5-1 and TRBJ2-7; checking the TCRdb D call of TRBD1 is not possible without DNA. The germline V gene has CDR1 SGHRS and CDR2 YFSETQ. This CDR3 spans 12 amino acids. The chain's CDR3 is CASSLSSDRLYF.

The rearrangement links TRBV6-6 to TRBJ2-1. The CDR3 has 15 residues. Germline CDR1 is MNHNY and CDR2 is SVGAGI (reference sequence). The CDR3 region is CASSTTRSSYNEQFF.

The CDR3 here is CASSPSLAGGNQPQHF. The chain employs TRBV12-3 or TRBV12-4 and TRBJ1-5. The CDR3 runs 16 residues.

This chain links TRBV4-1 with TRBJ2-7; no DNA is available, so the TRBD2 call from TCRdb remains unchecked. Germline V gene lookup returns CDR1 MGHRA and CDR2 YSYEKL. CDR3 length equals 18 residues. This CDR3 is CASSQGGLAGRFSYEQYF.

The gene calls are TRBV4-1 and TRBJ2-2; no DNA is available, so the TRBD2 call from TCRdb remains unchecked. The CDR3 spans 16 residues. Per germline, CDR1 MGHRA and CDR2 YSYEKL. The CDR3 reads CASSQGPAGGTGELFF.

V gene TRBV29-1 combines with J gene TRBJ2-1; as DNA is missing, the TRBD2 call by TCRdb cannot be tested. CDR3 length: 15 residues. Germline V gene sequence: CDR1 SQVTM, CDR2 ANQGSEA. CDR3 sequence: CSVPRREGRHNEQFF.